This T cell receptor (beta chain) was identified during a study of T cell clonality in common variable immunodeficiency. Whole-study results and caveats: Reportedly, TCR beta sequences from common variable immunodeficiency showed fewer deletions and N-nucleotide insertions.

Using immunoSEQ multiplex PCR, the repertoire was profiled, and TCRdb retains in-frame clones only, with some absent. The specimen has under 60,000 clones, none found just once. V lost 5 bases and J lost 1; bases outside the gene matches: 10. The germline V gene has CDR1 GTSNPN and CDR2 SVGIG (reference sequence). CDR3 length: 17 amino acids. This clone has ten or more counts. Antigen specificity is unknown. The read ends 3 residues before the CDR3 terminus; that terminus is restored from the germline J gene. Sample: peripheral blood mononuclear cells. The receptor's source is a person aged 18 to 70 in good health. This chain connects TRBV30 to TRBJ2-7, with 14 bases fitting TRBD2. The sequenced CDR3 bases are TGTGCCTGGGGTATAAGACTAGCGGGAGGGCAGTCCTACGAG. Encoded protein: CAWGIRLAGGQSYE. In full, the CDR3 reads CAWGIRLAGGQSYEQYF. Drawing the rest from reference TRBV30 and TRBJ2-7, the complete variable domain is SQTIHQWPATLVQPVGSPLSLECTVEGTSNPNLYWYRQAAGRGLQLLFYSVGIGQISSEVPQNLSASRPQDRQFILSSKKLLLSDSGFYLCAWGIRLAGGQSYEQYFGPGTRLTVT.